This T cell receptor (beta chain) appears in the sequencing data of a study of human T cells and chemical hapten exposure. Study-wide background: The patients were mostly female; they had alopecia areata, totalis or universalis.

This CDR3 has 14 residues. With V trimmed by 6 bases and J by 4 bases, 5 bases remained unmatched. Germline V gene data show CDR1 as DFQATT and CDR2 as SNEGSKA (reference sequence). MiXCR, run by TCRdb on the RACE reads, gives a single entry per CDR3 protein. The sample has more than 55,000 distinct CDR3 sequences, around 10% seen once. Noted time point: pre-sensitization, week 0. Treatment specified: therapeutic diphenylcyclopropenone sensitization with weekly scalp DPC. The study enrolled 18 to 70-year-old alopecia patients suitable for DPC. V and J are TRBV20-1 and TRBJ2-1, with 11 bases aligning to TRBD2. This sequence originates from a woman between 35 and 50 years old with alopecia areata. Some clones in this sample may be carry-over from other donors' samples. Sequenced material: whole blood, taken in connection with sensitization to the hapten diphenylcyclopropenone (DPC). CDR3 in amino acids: CSAQGLAVYNEQFF. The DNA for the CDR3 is TGCAGTGCCCAGGGACTAGCGGTATACAATGAGCAGTTCTTC.